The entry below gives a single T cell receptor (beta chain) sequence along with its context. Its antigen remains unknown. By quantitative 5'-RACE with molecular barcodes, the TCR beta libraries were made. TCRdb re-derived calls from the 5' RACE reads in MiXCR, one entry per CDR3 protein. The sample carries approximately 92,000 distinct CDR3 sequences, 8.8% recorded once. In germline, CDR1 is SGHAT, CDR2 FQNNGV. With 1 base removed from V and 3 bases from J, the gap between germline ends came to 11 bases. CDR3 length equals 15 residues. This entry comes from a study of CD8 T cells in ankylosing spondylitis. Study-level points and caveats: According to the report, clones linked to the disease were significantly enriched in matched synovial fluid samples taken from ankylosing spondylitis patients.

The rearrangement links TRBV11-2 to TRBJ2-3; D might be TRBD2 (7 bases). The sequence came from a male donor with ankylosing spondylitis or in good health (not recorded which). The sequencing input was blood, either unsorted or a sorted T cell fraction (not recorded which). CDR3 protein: CASSLAGGLTDTQYF. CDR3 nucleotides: TGTGCCAGCAGCTTAGCGGGGGGCTTAACAGATACGCAGTATTTT.